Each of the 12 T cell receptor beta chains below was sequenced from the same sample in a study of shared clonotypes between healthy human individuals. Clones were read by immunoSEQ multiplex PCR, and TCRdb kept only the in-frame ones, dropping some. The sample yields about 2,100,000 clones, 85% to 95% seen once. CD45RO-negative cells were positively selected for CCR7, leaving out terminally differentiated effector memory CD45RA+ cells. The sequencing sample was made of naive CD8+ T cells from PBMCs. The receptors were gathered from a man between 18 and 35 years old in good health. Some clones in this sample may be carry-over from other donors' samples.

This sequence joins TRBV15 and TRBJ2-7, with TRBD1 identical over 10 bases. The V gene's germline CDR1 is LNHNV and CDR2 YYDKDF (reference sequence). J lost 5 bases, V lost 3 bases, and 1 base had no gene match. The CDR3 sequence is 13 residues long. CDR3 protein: CATSSGTGDEQYF. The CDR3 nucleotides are TGTGCCACCAGCAGTGGGACAGGGGACGAGCAGTACTTC.

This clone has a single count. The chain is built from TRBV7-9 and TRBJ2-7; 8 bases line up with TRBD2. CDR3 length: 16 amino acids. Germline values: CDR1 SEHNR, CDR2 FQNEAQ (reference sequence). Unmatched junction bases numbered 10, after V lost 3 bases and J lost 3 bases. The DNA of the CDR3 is TGTGCCAGCAGCTTCTCTGTGACTAGCGTCAACTACGAGCAGTACTTC. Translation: CASSFSVTSVNYEQYF.

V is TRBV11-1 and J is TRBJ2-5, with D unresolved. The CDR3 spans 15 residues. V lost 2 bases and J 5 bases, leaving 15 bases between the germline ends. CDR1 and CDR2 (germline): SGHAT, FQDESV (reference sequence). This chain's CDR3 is CASSLIQVVGETQYF. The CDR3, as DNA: TGTGCCAGCAGCTTAATCCAGGTGGTCGGCGAGACCCAGTACTTC.

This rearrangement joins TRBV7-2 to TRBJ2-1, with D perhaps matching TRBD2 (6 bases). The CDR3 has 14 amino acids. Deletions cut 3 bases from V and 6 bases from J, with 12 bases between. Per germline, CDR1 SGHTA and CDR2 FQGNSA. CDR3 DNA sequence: TGTGCCAGCAGCTTGAGGACGGGGGTCAATGAGCAGTTCTTC. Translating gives CASSLRTGVNEQFF.

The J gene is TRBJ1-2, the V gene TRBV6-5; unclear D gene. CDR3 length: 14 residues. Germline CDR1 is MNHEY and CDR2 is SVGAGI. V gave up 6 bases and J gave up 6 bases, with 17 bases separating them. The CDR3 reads CASSLKPARNGYTF. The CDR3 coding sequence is TGTGCCAGCAGCCTTAAACCGGCTCGAAATGGCTACACCTTC.

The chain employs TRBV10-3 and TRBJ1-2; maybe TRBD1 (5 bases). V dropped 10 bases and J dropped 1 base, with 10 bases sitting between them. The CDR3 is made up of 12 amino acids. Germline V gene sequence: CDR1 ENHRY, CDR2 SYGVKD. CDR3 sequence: CATDGGNYGYTF. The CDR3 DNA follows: TGTGCCACCGACGGGGGTAACTATGGCTACACCTTC.

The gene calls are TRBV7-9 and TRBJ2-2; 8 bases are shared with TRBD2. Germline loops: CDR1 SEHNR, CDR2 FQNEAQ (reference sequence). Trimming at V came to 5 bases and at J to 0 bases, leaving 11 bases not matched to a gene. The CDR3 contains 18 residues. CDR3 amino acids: CASSGRGGPTTNTGELFF. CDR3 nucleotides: TGTGCCAGCAGCGGTCGGGGGGGGCCCACCACGAACACCGGGGAGCTGTTTTTT. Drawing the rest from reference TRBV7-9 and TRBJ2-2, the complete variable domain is DTGVSQNPRHKITKRGQNVTFRCDPISEHNRLYWYRQTLGQGPEFLTYFQNEAQLEKSRLLSDRFSAERPKGSFSTLEIQRTEQGDSAMYLCASSGRGGPTTNTGELFFGEGSRLTVL.

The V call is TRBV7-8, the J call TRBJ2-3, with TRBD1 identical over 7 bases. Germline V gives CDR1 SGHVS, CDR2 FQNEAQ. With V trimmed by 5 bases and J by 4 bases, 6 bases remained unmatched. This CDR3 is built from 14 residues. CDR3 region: CASSRRQGPDTQYF. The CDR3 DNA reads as TGTGCCAGCAGCCGGCGACAGGGACCAGATACGCAGTATTTT.

The CDR3 loop reads CASSFGLASEQFF. The CDR3 bases are TGTGCCAGCAGCTTTGGACTAGCCAGTGAGCAGTTCTTC. V is TRBV7-3 and J is TRBJ2-1, with 8 nucleotides matching TRBD2. Looked up from germline, CDR1 is SGHTA and CDR2 is FQGTGA. This CDR3 has 13 residues. V gave up 3 bases and J gave up 9 bases; unmatched junction bases: 4.

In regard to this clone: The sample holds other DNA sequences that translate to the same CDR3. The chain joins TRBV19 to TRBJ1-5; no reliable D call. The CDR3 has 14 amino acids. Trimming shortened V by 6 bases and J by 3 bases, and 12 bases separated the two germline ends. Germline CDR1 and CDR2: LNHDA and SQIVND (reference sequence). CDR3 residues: CASSLRGSNQPQHF. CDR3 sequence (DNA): TGTGCCAGTAGCCTTCGGGGATCCAATCAGCCCCAGCATTTT.

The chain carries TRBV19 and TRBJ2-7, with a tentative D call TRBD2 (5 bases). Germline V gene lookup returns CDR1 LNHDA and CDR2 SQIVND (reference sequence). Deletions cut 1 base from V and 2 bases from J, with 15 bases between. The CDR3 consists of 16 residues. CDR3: CASSIVPGIVPYEQYF. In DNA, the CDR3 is TGTGCCAGTAGTATAGTACCGGGGATTGTACCCTACGAGCAGTACTTC.

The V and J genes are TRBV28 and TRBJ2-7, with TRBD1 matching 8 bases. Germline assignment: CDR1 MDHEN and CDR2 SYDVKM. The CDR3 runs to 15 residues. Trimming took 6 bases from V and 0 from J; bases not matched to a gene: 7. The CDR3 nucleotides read TGTGCCAGCAGACTAGGACAGGGAAACTCCTACGAGCAGTACTTC. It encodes CASRLGQGNSYEQYF. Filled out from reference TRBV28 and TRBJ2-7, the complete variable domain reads DVKVTQSSRYLVKRTGEKVFLECVQDMDHENMFWYRQDPGLGLRLIYFSYDVKMKEKGDIPEGYSVSREKKERFSLILESASTNQTSMYLCASRLGQGNSYEQYFGPGTRLTVT.